The T cell receptor (beta chain) described here comes from a study of T-cell reconstitution after alpha-beta-depleted transplantation in children. General study points: T-cell numbers and diversity, one year after transplant, stemmed largely from T cells that were newly produced. About two months after transplant, alpha-beta T cells reportedly came from several hundred expanded graft clones.

Between the trimmed V and J ends, which lost 0 bases and 3 bases, there was a span of 6 bases. This CDR3 has 14 residues. Germline lookup yields CDR1 KGHSH and CDR2 LQKENI. Unique molecular identifiers were incorporated when the TCRbeta library was constructed. Via MiXCR, TCRdb re-called the PCR reads, giving one row per CDR3 protein. The data show about a million distinct CDR3 sequences, 25% to 35% seen once. Regarding this clonotype: Antigen unknown.

V gene TRBV18 combines with J gene TRBJ1-5; D call uncertain. The receptor comes from a boy younger than two who had a stem cell transplant for SCID, so the T cells may come from the graft donor. Source: PBMCs, mostly from graft donor cells, taken 360 days after TCRalphabeta/CD19-depleted stem cell transplant. The chain's CDR3 is CASSPPGHNQPQHF. The CDR3 DNA is TGTGCCAGCTCACCACCGGGTCACAATCAGCCCCAGCATTTT.